The 27 T cell receptor beta chains presented below share a single source sample, sequenced in a study of neurological immune-mediated disorders (dated by TCRdb to about 2019). Receptors were amplified or captured by 5' RACE. Data came from an Illumina HiSeq 2500. TCRdb reanalyzed the raw reads on its own, using fastp at Q25 for trimming and MiXCR for clone calling, and kept in-frame beta chains. CDR3 protein sequences are deduplicated, and each keeps its most common genes and DNA. The sample table lists under 100,000 distinct CDR3 sequences, approximately 13% of them with a count of one. Jointly, the top ten make up around 5% of the sample. The sample's time point label, decoded: longitudinal time-point 2. The sample taken for sequencing was PBMCs. These receptor sequences come from a female donor with HTLV-1-associated myelopathy (HAM/TSP).

This clonotype was counted many times. The gene calls are TRBV14 and TRBJ2-7; D call uncertain. The germline CDR1 and CDR2 sequences are SGHDN and FVKESK. Trimming took off 3 bases at V and 1 base at J, with 13 bases between the two ends. This CDR3 spans 15 amino acids. The CDR3 reads CASSQGYSISYEQYF. For the CDR3, the DNA is TGTGCCAGCAGCCAGGGGTACTCTATTTCCTACGAGCAGTACTTC.

The table lists this clonotype with many counts. The chain couples TRBV7-2 to TRBJ1-3; 9 nucleotides agree with TRBD1. This CDR3 region has 15 residues. Germline trimming cut 5 bases from V and 5 bases from J; bases unmatched to any gene: 7. Germline CDR1 SGHTA, CDR2 FQGNSA. The CDR3 DNA is TGTGCCAGCAGCCCGAGGACAGGGGTGCGAAACACCATATATTTT. Translating it yields CASSPRTGVRNTIYF. Variable domain in full (rest from reference TRBV7-2 and TRBJ1-3): GAGVSQSPSNKVTEKGKDVELRCDPISGHTALYWYRQSLGQGLEFLIYFQGNSAPDKSGLPSDRFSAERTGGSVSTLTIQRTQQEDSAVYLCASSPRTGVRNTIYFGEGSWLTVV.

This rearrangement joins TRBV28 to TRBJ2-1; 16 bases agree with TRBD2. J was trimmed by 12 bases and V by 7 bases; bases with no gene match: 6. The CDR3 has 14 residues. Germline CDR1 and CDR2: MDHEN and SYDVKM. The CDR3 is CASTRGLAGGTQFF. DNA of the CDR3: TGTGCCAGCACCAGGGGACTAGCGGGGGGGACGCAGTTCTTC.

This clonotype was seen ten or more times. This chain links TRBV5-1 with TRBJ2-3; TRBD2 matches 8 bases. Losses at the gene ends were 1 base for V and 1 base for J; bases not matched to a gene: 2. This CDR3 contains 15 residues. Germline CDR1 is SGHRS and CDR2 is YFSETQ. CDR3 sequence: CASSLSGGGTDTQYF. CDR3 bases: TGCGCCAGCAGCTTGAGCGGGGGTGGCACAGATACGCAGTATTTT.

This clonotype was recorded many times. The genes are TRBV20-1 and TRBJ1-5; D unclear. The germline V and J ends were trimmed by 0 bases and 4 bases, with 4 bases remaining between them. CDR1 and CDR2 from the germline V gene are DFQATT and SNEGSKA (reference sequence). The CDR3 extends over 12 amino acids. The CDR3 DNA follows: TGCAGTGCTAGAGATCAGAATCAGCCCCAGCATTTT. It encodes CSARDQNQPQHF.

The table lists this clonotype with many counts. The J gene is TRBJ2-5, the V gene TRBV7-9; 14 nucleotides match TRBD2. CDR1 is SEHNR, CDR2 FQNEAQ, per germline (reference sequence). V lost 5 bases, J lost 2 bases, and 10 bases stayed unmatched. The CDR3 loop spans 18 amino acids. CDR3: CASSPRLAGGPRQETQYF. The CDR3 DNA reads TGTGCCAGCAGCCCCAGACTAGCGGGGGGGCCGAGGCAAGAGACCCAGTACTTC. The full variable domain, with the rest looked up from reference TRBV7-9 and TRBJ2-5, is DTGVSQNPRHKITKRGQNVTFRCDPISEHNRLYWYRQTLGQGPEFLTYFQNEAQLEKSRLLSDRFSAERPKGSFSTLEIQRTEQGDSAMYLCASSPRLAGGPRQETQYFGPGTRLLVL.

For this clonotype: Relative to the germline gene, one junction end is altered; a read error may explain this. The chain couples TRBV2 to TRBJ2-2; TRBD1 agrees at 7 bases. The CDR3 extends over 14 amino acids. The V gene's germline CDR1 is SNHLY and CDR2 FYNNEI. As DNA, the CDR3 is TGTGCCAGCAGTGTTCTGGGGGACACAGGGGAGCAGTTTTTT. It encodes CASSVLGDTGEQFF.

This clonotype was found many times. V gene TRBV11-2 combines with J gene TRBJ2-1, with a possible D match to TRBD2 (7 bases). V was shortened by 8 bases and J by 8 bases, with 22 bases between the two germline ends. The CDR3 has 15 residues. From germline, CDR1 is SGHAT and CDR2 FQNNGV. Here the CDR3 reads CASDRGGGWRDEQFF. CDR3 DNA sequence: TGTGCCAGCGATAGGGGGGGCGGATGGAGGGATGAGCAGTTCTTC.

The rearrangement joins TRBV5-1 to TRBJ2-3; D possibly matches TRBD1 or TRBD2 (5 bases each). Trimming left V 4 bases short and J 5 bases short, with 14 bases between. The CDR3 is 14 amino acids. CDR1 and CDR2 (germline): SGHRS, YFSETQ. CDR3 residues: CASSRGVNIDTQYF. CDR3 coding DNA: TGCGCCAGCAGCCGAGGGGTTAACATAGATACGCAGTATTTT.

This clonotype was detected ten times or more. The chain links TRBV7-2 to TRBJ2-7; 8 bases map to TRBD1. The CDR3 totals 14 residues. After removal of 5 bases from V and 1 base from J, the junction contained 4 bases not matched to a gene. The germline CDR1 and CDR2 sequences are SGHTA and FQGNSA. CDR3: CASSTRTGSYEQYF. The CDR3 coding sequence is TGTGCCAGCAGCACACGGACAGGGTCCTACGAGCAGTACTTC.

This clonotype was picked up many times. The J gene is TRBJ2-1, the V gene TRBV4-2, with 12 bases lining up with TRBD2. CDR1 LGHNA and CDR2 YNFKEQ come from the germline V gene. The CDR3 spans 16 residues. V gave up 0 bases and J gave up 8 bases; unmatched junction bases: 5. The CDR3 loop reads CASSQEVLAGGDEQFF. DNA for the CDR3: TGTGCCAGCAGCCAAGAAGTTCTAGCGGGGGGGGATGAGCAGTTCTTC.

The rearrangement links TRBV4-3 to TRBJ1-1; 7 bases line up with TRBD1. Germline assignment: CDR1 LGHNA and CDR2 YSLEER. There are 13 residues in the CDR3. The V and J ends lost 1 base and 9 bases, in that order; junction bases with no gene match: 5. CDR3 DNA sequence: TGCGCCAGCAGCCAAGGAGGGGACAGTAAAGCTTTCTTT. This sequence encodes CASSQGGDSKAFF.

This clonotype was recorded many times. The CDR3 spells CASSLDPGSGNEQFF. Written as DNA, the CDR3 is TGCGCCAGCAGCTTGGATCCAGGGTCAGGAAATGAGCAGTTCTTC. This sequence joins TRBV5-1 and TRBJ2-1, with a weak D call TRBD1 (5 bases). CDR1 and CDR2 from the germline V gene are SGHRS and YFSETQ. Trimming took off 0 bases at V and 7 bases at J, with 14 bases between the two ends. The CDR3 is made up of 15 amino acids.

The table lists this clonotype with many counts. The chain links TRBV28 to TRBJ1-1; 10 bases agree with TRBD1. Germline-derived CDR1 and CDR2 are MDHEN and SYDVKM. CDR3 length equals 13 residues. The trim removed 4 bases at V and 8 bases at J, leaving 4 bases unmatched. CDR3 loop: CASSWTGGMEAFF. The CDR3 coding sequence is TGTGCCAGCAGTTGGACAGGGGGAATGGAAGCTTTCTTT.

A few counts support this clonotype. CDR3 DNA: TGCAGTGCTAGAGATCGGAGTCAGGGCACAGATACGCAGTATTTT. Translating it yields CSARDRSQGTDTQYF. The chain uses TRBV20-1 and TRBJ2-3; the D is unclear. V was pared by 0 bases and J by 1 base, with 11 bases between. The germline V gene has CDR1 DFQATT and CDR2 SNEGSKA (reference sequence). There are 15 residues in the CDR3.

This clonotype has at least ten counts. The V call is TRBV5-1, the J call TRBJ2-2; D is unclear. CDR3 length: 14 amino acids. Germline CDR1 reads SGHRS; CDR2 reads YFSETQ. The V gene lost 1 base and the J gene lost 1 base, with 5 bases spanning the gap. In DNA form, the CDR3 reads TGCGCCAGCAGCTTGAGTGGGAACACCGGGGAGCTGTTTTTT. This sequence encodes CASSLSGNTGELFF.

Ten or more counts support this clonotype. A much more abundant neighbour one base away suggests this may be a read error. The chain joins TRBV5-1 to TRBJ2-7, with 9 positions matching TRBD1. With 2 bases clipped from V and 1 base from J, the junction kept 1 base outside the gene matches. This CDR3 has 14 residues. CDR1 is SGHRS and CDR2 is YFSETQ in the germline V gene. The CDR3 reads CASSFGTGSYEQYF. The CDR3 DNA sequence: TGCGCCAGCAGCTTCGGGACAGGGTCCTACGAGCAGTACTTC.

This clonotype was recorded many times. The chain is built from TRBV27 and TRBJ1-5; no reliable D call. V was cut by 7 bases and J by 4 bases, with 11 bases left in between. CDR3 length: 13 residues. Germline CDR1 and CDR2: MNHEY and SMNVEV (reference sequence). Written as DNA, the CDR3 is TGTGCCAGCAATCGACGTAGAAATCAGCCCCAGCATTTT. Translating gives CASNRRRNQPQHF.

This clonotype has at least ten counts. The V call is TRBV12-3 or TRBV12-4, the J call TRBJ2-7; D may be TRBD1 (5 bases). CDR3 length equals 13 residues. With 6 bases removed from V and 3 bases from J, the gap between germline ends came to 12 bases. In nucleotides, the CDR3 is TGTGCCAGCAGGCAGGGTGTGAGCTACGAGCAGTACTTC. This codes for CASRQGVSYEQYF.

About this clonotype: A single base separates this from a much larger clone, so it may be a read error. The chain carries TRBV4-2 and TRBJ1-1; 7 nucleotides line up with TRBD1. The CDR3 loop spans 14 amino acids. The germline gives CDR1 LGHNA, CDR2 YNFKEQ. CDR3 sequence reads: CDSSWTGMNTEAFF. The CDR3, as DNA: TGTGACAGCAGCTGGACAGGCATGAACACTGAAGCTTTCTTT.

Many counts were recorded for this clonotype. The CDR3 protein is CATSVGSFTGETQYF. CDR3 in DNA: TGTGCCACCAGTGTGGGCAGCTTCACGGGAGAGACCCAGTACTTC. V and J are TRBV24-1 and TRBJ2-5; D not certain. The V end was cut by 5 bases, the J end by 4 bases, with 16 bases between. CDR3 size: 15 residues. The germline gives CDR1 KGHDR, CDR2 SFDVKD.

This rearrangement joins TRBV5-1 to TRBJ2-3; D unresolved. Trimming removed 1 base at V and 2 bases at J, with 8 bases between. The germline V gene has CDR1 SGHRS and CDR2 YFSETQ. The CDR3 has 14 residues. CDR3 loop: CASSLWADTDTQYF. The CDR3 nucleotides are TGCGCCAGCAGCTTGTGGGCAGACACAGATACGCAGTATTTT.

At least ten counts were recorded for this clonotype. V gene TRBV12-3 or TRBV12-4 combines with J gene TRBJ1-2, with D possibly being TRBD1 (5 bases). Trimming left V 4 bases short and J 4 bases short, with 13 bases between. This CDR3 is 14 amino acids long. Written as DNA, the CDR3 is TGTGCCAGCAGTTGGAGACAGCTCTCCTATGGCTACACCTTC. It specifies CASSWRQLSYGYTF.

This clonotype was recorded many times. The CDR3 sequence is CASSRTGYEQYF. DNA of the CDR3: TGTGCCAGCAGCCGAACAGGGTACGAGCAGTACTTC. This chain connects TRBV6-2 or TRBV6-3 to TRBJ2-7; TRBD1 is a possible D gene (6 bases). V was shortened by 6 bases and J by 4 bases, with 10 bases between the two germline ends. The CDR3 consists of 12 residues. Per the germline V gene, CDR1 is MNHEY and CDR2 is SVGEGT.

Ten or more counts support this clonotype. The rearrangement joins TRBV7-8 to TRBJ1-2; TRBD1 matches at 8 bases. The CDR3 runs 12 residues. CDR1 is SGHVS and CDR2 is FQNEAQ in the germline V gene. V lost 3 bases, J lost 8 bases, and 2 bases stayed unmatched. The CDR3 DNA is TGTGCCAGCAGCTTTACAGGGGGAGGCTACACCTTC. Protein: CASSFTGGGYTF.

There are many counts of this clonotype. The genes are TRBV20-1 and TRBJ2-7, with D perhaps matching TRBD1 (8 bases). Germline assignment: CDR1 DFQATT and CDR2 SNEGSKA (reference sequence). This CDR3 is 15 amino acids long. Trimming pared 5 bases from V and 5 bases from J, leaving 22 bases between. As DNA, the CDR3 is TGCAGTGCTGGGGGGGTAGACAGGGGAGGCCACGAGCAGTACTTC. Amino acid sequence: CSAGGVDRGGHEQYF.

In this sample, this clonotype turned up many times. The chain combines TRBV10-3 with TRBJ2-3; a weak D match, TRBD1 (5 bases). The ends were cut back, 6 bases at V and 2 bases at J, with 9 bases in the middle. The CDR3 consists of 13 residues. Germline CDR1 reads ENHRY; CDR2 reads SYGVKD. This chain's CDR3 is CAIRGVSTDTQYF. CDR3 nucleotide sequence: TGTGCCATCAGAGGGGTTTCCACAGATACGCAGTATTTT.